The rows below give T cell receptor beta chains drawn from one sample of a study of cytomegalovirus exposure and HLA in healthy donors. Some clones are missing from TCRdb's copy, which holds only in-frame ones; the method was immunoSEQ multiplex PCR. Of nearly 110,000 clones listed, roughly 80% are singletons. Sequenced input: PBMCs. Receptors originate from a man aged 60 to 69 in good health and CMV-seronegative. CDR3s include the opening cysteine and the closing phenylalanine or tryptophan. D genes are given only for firm matches. A row's size may be missing; if present it is once, few, many or a size class.

TRBV5-5	.	TRBJ2-6	few	CASSLTSTSSGANVLTF	TGTGCCAGCAGCTTGACAAGTACAAGCTCTGGGGCCAACGTCCTGACTTTC
TRBV7-9	.	TRBJ2-1	.	CASSLLAGDYNEQFF	TGTGCCAGCAGCTTACTAGCAGGAGACTACAATGAGCAGTTCTTC
TRBV5-1	.	TRBJ1-2	.	CASSLDPQEDGYTF	TGCGCCAGCAGCTTGGACCCCCAAGAGGATGGCTACACCTTC
TRBV5-1	TRBD1	TRBJ1-2	.	CASSSQGTGTNYGYTF	TGCGCCAGCAGCTCGCAAGGGACAGGGACCAACTATGGCTACACCTTC
TRBV7-8	TRBD1	TRBJ1-4	few	CASSLGLRTGDEKLFF	TGTGCCAGCAGCTTAGGTTTGAGGACAGGGGATGAAAAACTGTTTTTT
TRBV7-2	.	TRBJ1-5	.	CASSSRGNQPQHF	TGTGCCAGCAGCTCGAGGGGGAATCAGCCCCAGCATTTT
TRBV9	TRBD2	TRBJ2-1	.	CASSVEGRGAGEQFF	TGTGCCAGCAGCGTAGAAGGGCGGGGGGCCGGTGAGCAGTTCTTC
TRBV12-5	TRBD1	TRBJ2-1	.	CASGADRGRLNEQFF	TGTGCTAGTGGAGCGGACAGGGGAAGGCTCAATGAGCAGTTCTTC
TRBV6-9	TRBD1	TRBJ1-1	.	CASSSESRGGKTEAFF	TGTGCCAGCAGTTCAGAGAGTCGAGGGGGCAAGACTGAAGCTTTCTTT
TRBV4-2	.	TRBJ1-1	once	CASSRSGVGGTEAFF	TGTGCCAGCAGCCGATCAGGTGTCGGGGGCACTGAAGCTTTCTTT
TRBV5-1	TRBD1	TRBJ2-4	.	CASSLSGTGGQNIQYF	TGCGCCAGCAGCCTGTCCGGGACAGGGGGGCAAAACATTCAGTACTTC
TRBV5-4	.	TRBJ2-3	once	CASSATLASSTDTQYF	TGTGCCAGCAGCGCGACCCTAGCGAGTAGCACAGATACGCAGTATTTT
TRBV5-1	.	TRBJ2-7	.	CASRTGQNYEQYF	TGCGCCAGCAGAACCGGACAGAACTACGAGCAGTACTTC
TRBV4-3	TRBD1	TRBJ1-1	.	CASSPKIGTGVAFF	TGCGCCAGCAGCCCTAAGATTGGGACAGGCGTCGCTTTCTTT
TRBV14	TRBD2	TRBJ2-3	once	CASSATSPADTQYF	TGTGCCAGCAGCGCGACTAGCCCCGCAGATACGCAGTATTTT
TRBV7-3	.	TRBJ2-2	.	CASRTGTPTGELFF	TGTGCCAGCAGGACCGGGACTCCGACCGGGGAGCTGTTTTTT
TRBV5-1	.	TRBJ1-1	.	CASSLGGGSPEAFF	TGCGCCAGCAGCTTGGGGGGAGGGAGCCCTGAAGCTTTCTTT
TRBV7-3	.	TRBJ2-5	.	CASSLFGLGPGETQYF	TGTGCCAGCAGCTTATTCGGCTTGGGTCCCGGGGAGACCCAGTACTTC
TRBV9	TRBD1	TRBJ1-5	.	CASSGQGASNQPQHF	TGTGCCAGCAGCGGACAGGGTGCTAGCAATCAGCCCCAGCATTTT
TRBV5-1	TRBD2	TRBJ2-1	.	CASSLRTSGYNEQFF	TGCGCCAGCAGCTTACGGACTAGCGGCTACAATGAGCAGTTCTTC
TRBV4-1	TRBD1	TRBJ1-2	.	CASSRQSMTAGGSQGYTF	TGCGCCAGCAGCCGACAAAGTATGACGGCAGGGGGATCCCAGGGCTACACCTTC
TRBV5-4	.	TRBJ1-4	.	CASSLGQGWEKLFF	TGTGCCAGCAGCTTGGGGCAGGGCTGGGAAAAACTGTTTTTT
TRBV28	.	TRBJ2-2	.	CASSQQGAELFF	TGTGCCAGCAGTCAACAGGGAGCGGAGCTGTTTTTT
TRBV4-1	.	TRBJ1-1	.	CASSPRVGEAFF	TGCGCCAGCAGCCCCCGGGTGGGTGAAGCTTTCTTT
TRBV20-1	.	TRBJ1-2	.	CSARGTNGYTF	TGCAGTGCTAGAGGAACTAATGGCTACACCTTC
TRBV7-2	.	TRBJ1-1	.	CASSLVQNTEAFF	TGTGCCAGCAGCTTAGTACAAAACACTGAAGCTTTCTTT
TRBV28	.	TRBJ1-1	.	CASRTTLIAFF	TGTGCCAGCAGGACAACGCTTATAGCTTTCTTT
TRBV6-5	.	TRBJ1-3	.	CASSYSIRAENTIYF	TGTGCCAGCAGTTACTCGATCAGGGCTGAAAACACCATATATTTT
TRBV28	TRBD1	TRBJ1-5	once	CASTGTGLFQPQHF	TGTGCCAGCACCGGGACAGGGTTGTTTCAGCCCCAGCATTTT
TRBV7-3	TRBD1	TRBJ1-1	.	CASSLYRGTEAFF	TGTGCCAGCAGCCTCTACAGGGGAACTGAAGCTTTCTTT
TRBV11-2	TRBD1	TRBJ2-3	.	CASSLSDLGGTGALGTQYF	TGTGCCAGCAGCTTATCCGACCTCGGGGGGACAGGGGCATTAGGTACGCAGTATTTT
TRBV11-1	.	TRBJ2-5	once	CASSLGLGERTQYF	TGTGCCAGCAGCTTGGGACTCGGCGAAAGGACCCAGTACTTC
TRBV5-6	.	TRBJ1-3	.	CASSLEFGRVDSGNTIYF	TGTGCCAGCAGCTTGGAATTTGGCAGGGTAGACTCTGGAAACACCATATATTTT
TRBV5-1	.	TRBJ1-1	.	CASSLVSPGVAFF	TGCGCCAGCAGCTTGGTATCACCCGGGGTAGCTTTCTTT
TRBV28	.	TRBJ1-6	.	CASNRGRPLHF	TGTGCCAGCAATAGGGGAAGACCCCTCCACTTT
TRBV4-2	.	TRBJ2-1	.	CASSQATGNEQFF	TGTGCCAGCAGCCAAGCGACGGGCAATGAGCAGTTCTTC
TRBV5-1	TRBD1	TRBJ1-4	.	CASSLGQGGEKLFF	TGCGCCAGCAGCTTGGGGCAGGGGGGAGAAAAACTGTTTTTT
TRBV30	TRBD1	TRBJ1-1	.	CAWSFDRGTEAFF	TGTGCCTGGAGTTTTGACAGGGGCACTGAAGCTTTCTTT
TRBV6-4	.	TRBJ2-7	once	CASSDGPDSGEQYF	TGTGCCAGCAGTGACGGCCCAGATTCGGGGGAGCAGTACTTC
TRBV2	.	TRBJ1-2	.	CASRTGGAFYGYTF	TGTGCCAGCCGTACTGGAGGGGCCTTCTATGGCTACACCTTC
TRBV18	.	TRBJ2-6	.	CASSPPGYSGANVLTF	TGTGCCAGCTCACCTCCCGGGTACTCTGGGGCCAACGTCCTGACTTTC
TRBV11-3	TRBD2	TRBJ2-2	.	CASSWGGGAIGELFF	TGTGCCAGCAGCTGGGGCGGGGGGGCAATCGGGGAGCTGTTTTTT
TRBV4-3	TRBD1	TRBJ1-3	.	CASSQGRTGAGNTIYF	TGCGCCAGCAGCCAAGGGCGGACAGGGGCTGGAAACACCATATATTTT
TRBV7-6	.	TRBJ1-1	.	CASSSSLGGGYTEAFF	TGTGCCAGCAGTTCCTCCCTGGGGGGGGGATACACTGAAGCTTTCTTT
TRBV29-1	.	TRBJ2-3	.	CSVVGRQHGGTDTQYF	TGCAGCGTTGTGGGGAGACAGCACGGGGGTACAGATACGCAGTATTTT
TRBV5-1	.	TRBJ2-7	.	CASSSPGGYEQYF	TGCGCCAGCAGCTCCCCCGGGGGATACGAGCAGTACTTC
TRBV7-9	.	TRBJ2-5	.	CASSLVQFAQYF	TGTGCCAGCAGCTTAGTGCAGTTCGCCCAGTACTTC
TRBV19	TRBD1	TRBJ1-1	once	CASSPGTGVKVNTEAFF	TGTGCCAGTAGCCCCGGGACAGGAGTTAAGGTGAACACTGAAGCTTTCTTT
TRBV4-1	TRBD2	TRBJ2-5	.	CASSQPTSGGKKTQYF	TGCGCCAGCAGCCAGCCGACTAGCGGGGGGAAAAAGACCCAGTACTTC
TRBV19	TRBD2	TRBJ2-2	few	CASNLAGVVQAGELFF	TGTGCCAGTAATCTAGCGGGGGTAGTCCAGGCCGGGGAGCTGTTTTTT
TRBV28	.	TRBJ1-1	.	CASSRAHLNTEAFF	TGTGCCAGCAGTCGTGCGCATCTGAACACTGAAGCTTTCTTT
TRBV7-2	.	TRBJ2-5	.	CASSPNRGAGETQYF	TGTGCCAGCAGCCCAAACCGGGGGGCCGGAGAGACCCAGTACTTC
TRBV7-2	TRBD1	TRBJ1-2	.	CASSYSTGDYGYTF	TGTGCCAGCAGCTACTCAACAGGGGACTATGGCTACACCTTC
TRBV6-6	TRBD1	TRBJ2-7	.	CASRPTGNEQYF	TGTGCCAGCAGGCCGACAGGGAACGAGCAGTACTTC
TRBV7-7	TRBD1	TRBJ1-1	.	CATRTGGTILKNTEAFF	TGTGCCACTCGGACAGGGGGCACCATATTGAAGAACACTGAAGCTTTCTTT